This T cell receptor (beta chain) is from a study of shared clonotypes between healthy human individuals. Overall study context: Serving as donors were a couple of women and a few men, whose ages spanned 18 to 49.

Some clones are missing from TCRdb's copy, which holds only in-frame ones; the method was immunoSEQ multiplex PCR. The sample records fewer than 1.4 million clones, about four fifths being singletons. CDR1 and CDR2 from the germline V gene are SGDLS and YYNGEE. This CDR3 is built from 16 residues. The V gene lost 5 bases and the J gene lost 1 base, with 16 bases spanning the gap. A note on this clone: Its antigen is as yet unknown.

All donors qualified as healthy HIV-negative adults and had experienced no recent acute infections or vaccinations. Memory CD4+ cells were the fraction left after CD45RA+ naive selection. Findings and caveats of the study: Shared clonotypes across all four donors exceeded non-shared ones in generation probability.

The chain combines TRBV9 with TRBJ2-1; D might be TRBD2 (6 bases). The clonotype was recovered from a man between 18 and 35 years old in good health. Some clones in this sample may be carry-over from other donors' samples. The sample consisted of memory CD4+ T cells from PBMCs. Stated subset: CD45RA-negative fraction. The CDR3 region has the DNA TGTGCCAGCAGTCTAAGACTAGTAGTATCCTACAATGAGCAGTTCTTC. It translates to CASSLRLVVSYNEQFF.